This T cell receptor beta chain was identified during a study of shared clonotypes between healthy human individuals. The CDR3 runs 16 residues. The germline V gene encodes CDR1 SGHVS and CDR2 FQNEAQ. After removal of 6 bases from V and 0 bases from J, the junction contained 6 bases not matched to a gene. Here immunoSEQ multiplex PCR was the method, and the copy in TCRdb shows in-frame clones only, minus some. This table holds about 1.4 million clones, roughly 96% found once. The chain joins TRBV7-8 to TRBJ2-1; 9 bases are a match to TRBD2. The sequencing input was naive CD4+ T cells sorted from blood. Subset given: CD45RA+ positively selected. The sequence derives from a man aged 25 to 45 in good health. The CDR3: CASRATSGSSYNEQFF. As DNA, the CDR3 is TGTGCCAGCAGGGCGACTAGCGGTAGCTCCTACAATGAGCAGTTCTTC.